This TCR beta chain emerged from a study of Ad26.COV2.S vaccination and SARS-CoV-2 variants. General study findings and limits: Measurement of non-spike TCR breadth gave similar results in vaccine and placebo recipients.

Clones were sequenced by immunoSEQ multiplex PCR, and TCRdb holds only the in-frame ones, with some missing. This sample carries some 400,000 clones, around 91% of them seen once, and the ten largest clones take 1.5% to 2%. CDR1 is SGHNT, CDR2 YENEEA, per germline. V trimming: 0 bases; J trimming: 2 bases; junction bases outside the gene matches: 7. The CDR3 runs 17 residues. Treatment indicated: about 20 received Ad26.COV2.S at low or high dose, single or two shots; five or six received placebo; per-sample allocation not given. Vaccine and placebo recipients were sampled on day 63 after the first injection. The study used a vaccine consisting of an Ad26 vector that expressed Wuhan-strain SARS-CoV-2 spike. As concerns this clone: The antigen is undetermined.

The TCR sequence derives from a person between 18 and 65 years old who received the Ad26.COV2.S COVID-19 vaccine or a placebo. This chain joins TRBV11-3 and TRBJ2-5, with 9 bases fitting TRBD2. The source material was peripheral blood, sampled in a trial of Ad26.COV2.S vaccine versus placebo. CDR3 bases: TGTGCCAGCAGCTTAGATTTTGGACTAGCGCTTCAAGAGACCCAGTACTTC. Translating gives CASSLDFGLALQETQYF. The full variable domain, in which reference TRBV11-3 and TRBJ2-5 provide the parts outside the CDR3, is EAGVVQSPRYKIIEKKQPVAFWCNPISGHNTLYWYLQNLGQGPELLIRYENEEAVDDSQLPKDRFSAERLKGVDSTLKIQPAELGDSAVYLCASSLDFGLALQETQYFGPGTRLLVL.